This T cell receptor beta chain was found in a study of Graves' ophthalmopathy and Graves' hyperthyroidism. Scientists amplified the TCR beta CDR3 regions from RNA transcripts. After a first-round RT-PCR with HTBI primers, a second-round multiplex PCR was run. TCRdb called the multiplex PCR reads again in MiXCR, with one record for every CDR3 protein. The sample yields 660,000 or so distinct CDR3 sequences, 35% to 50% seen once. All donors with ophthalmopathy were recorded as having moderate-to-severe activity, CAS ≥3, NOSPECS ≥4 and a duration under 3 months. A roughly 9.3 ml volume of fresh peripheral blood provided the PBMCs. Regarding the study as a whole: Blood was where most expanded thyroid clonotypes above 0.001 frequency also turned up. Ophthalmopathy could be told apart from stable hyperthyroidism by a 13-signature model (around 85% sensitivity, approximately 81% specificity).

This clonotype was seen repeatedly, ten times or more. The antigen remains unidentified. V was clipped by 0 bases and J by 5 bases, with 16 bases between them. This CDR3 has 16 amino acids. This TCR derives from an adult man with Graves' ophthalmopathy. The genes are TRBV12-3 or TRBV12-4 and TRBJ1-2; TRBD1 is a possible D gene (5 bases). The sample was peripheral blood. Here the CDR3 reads CASSLAPGGFPYGYTF. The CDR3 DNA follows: TGTGCCAGCAGTTTAGCGCCCGGGGGGTTTCCATATGGCTACACCTTC.